Presented here are 15 T cell receptor beta chains from one specimen sequenced in a study of T-cell memory formation after mild COVID-19 (dated by TCRdb to 2020 to 2022). Libraries were made using 5' RACE. The sequencing machine was an Illumina NovaSeq 6000. TCRdb cleaned the public reads at Q25 with fastp, built clones with MiXCR and kept in-frame beta chains. Entries that share a CDR3 protein sequence are merged under the most common genes and DNA. In all, the sample holds roughly 250,000 distinct CDR3 sequences, and approximately 15% of those were seen once. The ten most abundant clones make up roughly a fifth of the sample. What was sequenced was PBMCs or a T cell subset sorted from them (not recorded which). These TCRs come from a young man who had mild COVID-19 (a few samples of this study predate the infection). The sample titles of this study are shuffled in the database, so cell type and time point are left out; the donor was told from shared clones.

Remarks on this clonotype: As the CDR3 is not closed by the conserved phenylalanine or tryptophan, this likely results from a read error. The V and J genes are TRBV6-2 or TRBV6-3 and TRBJ2-7, with TRBD1 matching 10 bases. CDR1 and CDR2 (germline): MNHEY, SVGEGT. V dropped 6 bases and J dropped 3; count of bases not matched to a gene: 8. The CDR3 is made up of 15 amino acids. CDR3 DNA sequence: TGTGCCAGCAGCTCCCGGGACAGGGGACTCTACGAGCAGTACTTG. Its translation is CASSSRDRGLYEQYL.

This chain joins TRBV5-1 and TRBJ2-7; TRBD2 matches 8 bases. CDR3 length equals 14 residues. J was trimmed by 3 bases and V by 7 bases; bases with no gene match: 9. CDR1 is SGHRS, CDR2 YFSETQ, per germline. Here the CDR3 reads CASGAAGGLYEQYF. The CDR3 DNA is TGCGCCAGCGGCGCGGCGGGGGGTCTCTACGAGCAGTACTTC.

This clonotype was detected a few times. The chain joins TRBV4-3 to TRBJ2-3; TRBD1 matches at 9 bases. J lost 7 bases, V lost 0 bases, and 5 bases had no gene match. The CDR3 extends over 15 amino acids. The germline V gene has CDR1 LGHNA and CDR2 YSLEER. This chain's CDR3 is CASSQDEQGANTQYF. The CDR3 DNA sequence: TGCGCCAGCAGCCAAGATGAACAGGGGGCAAATACGCAGTATTTT.

The chain uses TRBV10-3 and TRBJ2-1, with a weak D call TRBD2 (5 bases). Trimming stripped 2 bases from V and 4 bases from J, with 9 bases between. CDR1 ENHRY and CDR2 SYGVKD come from the germline V gene. This CDR3 spans 14 amino acids. Written as DNA, the CDR3 is TGTGCCATCAGTGAGACTAGTTCATACAATGAGCAGTTCTTC. Its translation is CAISETSSYNEQFF.

The chain has TRBV6-2 or TRBV6-3 and TRBJ2-1; 10 bases are shared with TRBD2. Germline V lookup: CDR1 MNHEY, CDR2 SVGEGT. The CDR3 consists of 17 residues. V lost 2 bases and J lost 2; bases outside the gene matches: 6. The CDR3 DNA reads as TGTGCCAGCAGTTACCTAGCGGGGGCCCCTACCTACAATGAGCAGTTCTTC. It is translated as CASSYLAGAPTYNEQFF.

This clonotype was seen only a few times. The V call is TRBV29-1, the J call TRBJ1-6; D not certain. V was trimmed by 1 base and J by 7 bases, leaving 8 bases between them. Germline CDR1 is SQVTM and CDR2 is ANQGSEA. This CDR3 comprises 13 residues. The CDR3 nucleotides are TGCAGCGTTGAAGTCCGATCCAATTCACCCCTCCACTTT. Its translation is CSVEVRSNSPLHF.

This sequence joins TRBV4-3 and TRBJ2-1, with unresolved D. This CDR3 has 14 residues. Germline V gives CDR1 LGHNA, CDR2 YSLEER. V was pared by 0 bases and J by 2 bases, with 5 bases between. CDR3 DNA: TGCGCCAGCAGCCAAGAAAGGACCTACAATGAGCAGTTCTTC. This codes for CASSQERTYNEQFF.

For this clonotype: The junction does not match germline at one end; this may be a read error. The V call is TRBV4-2, the J call TRBJ2-1; D might be TRBD1 (5 bases). The CDR3 spans 14 residues. Per germline, CDR1 LGHNA and CDR2 YNFKEQ. For the CDR3, the DNA is TGTGCCAGCAGCAAAGAGAGAAGGGGCAGTGAGCAGTTCTTC. Translating gives CASSKERRGSEQFF.

For the CDR3, the DNA is TGCAGTGCCATTCGGACAGTAAATCAGCCCCAGCATTTT. Protein: CSAIRTVNQPQHF. The rearrangement links TRBV20-1 to TRBJ1-5, with D possibly being TRBD1 (6 bases). Germline V lookup: CDR1 DFQATT, CDR2 SNEGSKA (reference sequence). V lost 6 bases and J 4 bases, leaving 13 bases between the germline ends. The CDR3 runs 13 residues.

This clonotype appeared a few times. The chain has TRBV9 and TRBJ2-1; D not resolved. CDR3 length: 11 residues. Germline V gives CDR1 SGDLS, CDR2 YYNGEE. V shed 2 bases and J shed 9 bases, with 6 bases lying between them. The CDR3 protein is CASSVGTEQFF. For the CDR3, the DNA is TGTGCCAGCAGCGTCGGCACTGAGCAGTTCTTC.

J is TRBJ2-3 and V is TRBV12-3 or TRBV12-4, with 11 positions matching TRBD2. The CDR3 is 16 residues long. V gave up 4 bases and J gave up 2 bases; unmatched junction bases: 5. CDR3 coding DNA: TGTGCCAGCAGTTGGGCTAGCGGGGGGTCCACAGATACGCAGTATTTT. Protein sequence: CASSWASGGSTDTQYF.

This clonotype was detected a few times. The chain combines TRBV18 with TRBJ1-1; TRBD1 is a possible D gene (6 bases). This CDR3 is 14 amino acids long. CDR1 is KGHSH and CDR2 is LQKENI in the germline V gene. The germline V and J ends were trimmed by 2 bases and 5 bases, with 12 bases remaining between them. The CDR3 DNA is TGTGCCAGCTCACCATGGAGGGGGTTTACTGAAGCTTTCTTT. Translating it yields CASSPWRGFTEAFF.

The chain couples TRBV4-3 to TRBJ1-1; tentative D call: TRBD1 (5 bases). The V gene lost 1 base and the J gene lost 1 base, with 10 bases spanning the gap. CDR3 length: 15 residues. The V gene's germline CDR1 is LGHNA and CDR2 YSLEER. The CDR3 nucleotides are TGCGCCAGCAGCCAAGGGGGACGGAAGAACACTGAAGCTTTCTTT. It translates to CASSQGGRKNTEAFF.

For the CDR3, the DNA is TGCGCCAGCAGCTTGGCCTCACGGACTAGCGGGGGGCTCAATGAGCAGTTCTTC. This encodes CASSLASRTSGGLNEQFF. This chain connects TRBV5-1 to TRBJ2-1; 14 bases agree with TRBD2. The CDR3 is 18 residues long. The V and J ends lost 0 bases and 6 bases, in that order; junction bases with no gene match: 8. The germline CDR1 and CDR2 sequences are SGHRS and YFSETQ. The full variable domain, rest sourced from reference TRBV5-1 and TRBJ2-1, is KAGVTQTPRYLIKTRGQQVTLSCSPISGHRSVSWYQQTPGQGLQFLFEYFSETQRNKGNFPGRFSGRQFSNSRSEMNVSTLELGDSALYLCASSLASRTSGGLNEQFFGPGTRLTVL.

This clonotype has more than one count but fewer than ten. The chain combines TRBV5-1 with TRBJ1-1; D possibly corresponds to TRBD1 (5 bases). The CDR3 is 13 residues long. Germline CDR1 and CDR2: SGHRS and YFSETQ. Deletions cut 4 bases from V and 8 bases from J, with 15 bases between. CDR3 region: CASSPRGWAEAFF. The CDR3 DNA sequence: TGCGCCAGCAGCCCCCGGGGGTGGGCCGAAGCTTTCTTT.